The sequence of this T cell receptor (beta chain) was determined in a study of T-cell memory formation after mild COVID-19. Ten or more counts support this clonotype. Constant-segment primers and 5'RACE yielded cDNA libraries for TCR alpha and TCR beta, each carrying sample barcodes and UMIs. TCRdb independently ran MiXCR on the 5' RACE reads; one entry per CDR3 protein. Among roughly 220,000 distinct CDR3 sequences listed, more than 8% were seen once. Germline CDR1 and CDR2: SNHLY and FYNNEI. Trimming took 4 bases from V and 4 from J, leaving 11 bases between them. The CDR3 is made up of 14 amino acids.

The J gene is TRBJ2-1, the V gene TRBV2; TRBD1 is a possible D gene (6 bases). The TCR was taken from a man younger than 35 who had mild COVID-19 (a few samples of this study predate the infection). Cell type and time point are not known. Sequencing used PBMCs or a T cell subset sorted from them (not recorded which). The CDR3 protein is CASSVGAPYNEQFF. The CDR3 DNA is TGTGCCAGCAGTGTGGGGGCCCCATACAATGAGCAGTTCTTC.